These T cell receptor beta chains were read from a single sample in a study of lymphopenia after photon versus proton radiotherapy. Data came from immunoSEQ multiplex PCR; TCRdb stores just in-frame clones and leaves some out. The sample yields about 27,000 clones, roughly 86% seen once. The sample here was peripheral blood, taken from a patient treated with photon-based radiotherapy. The receptors come from a man aged 45-60 years with gastric cancer. The CDR3 runs from the conserved cysteine through the conserved F or W. D genes are given only for firm matches. Some rows mark clone size as missing; the rest say once, few, many or name a class of expanded clone.

cdr3_aa: CASSPTGQGNTGELFF; cdr3_nt: TGTGCCAGCAGTCCGACGGGACAGGGCAACACCGGGGAGCTGTTTTTT; clone_size: NA; cdr3_length: 16; d_call: TRBD1; j_call: TRBJ2-2; v_call: TRBV25-1
cdr3_aa: CASSWGLGGTGELFF; cdr3_nt: TGTGCCAGCAGCTGGGGACTAGGGGGTACCGGGGAGCTGTTTTTT; clone_size: NA; cdr3_length: 15; d_call: TRBD2; j_call: TRBJ2-2; v_call: TRBV5-6
cdr3_aa: CASSQEGQGADTQYF; cdr3_nt: TGCGCCAGCAGCCAAGAAGGACAGGGGGCAGATACGCAGTATTTT; clone_size: NA; cdr3_length: 15; d_call: TRBD1; j_call: TRBJ2-3; v_call: TRBV4-3
cdr3_aa: CASSYLGQGLGNTIYF; cdr3_nt: TGTGCCAGCAGTTACTTGGGACAGGGTCTCGGAAACACCATATATTTT; clone_size: NA; cdr3_length: 16; d_call: TRBD1; j_call: TRBJ1-3; v_call: TRBV6-6
cdr3_aa: CASSLEGIGTEKLFF; cdr3_nt: TGCGCCAGCAGCTTGGAGGGGATTGGTACTGAAAAACTGTTTTTT; clone_size: NA; cdr3_length: 15; d_call: NA; j_call: TRBJ1-4; v_call: TRBV5-1
cdr3_aa: CASRPRSSYNEQFF; cdr3_nt: TGTGCCAGCCGTCCTAGGAGCTCCTACAATGAGCAGTTCTTC; clone_size: once; cdr3_length: 14; d_call: NA; j_call: TRBJ2-1; v_call: TRBV2
cdr3_aa: CASSELSNLDNEQFF; cdr3_nt: TGTGCCAGCAGTGAACTCTCGAATTTGGACAATGAGCAGTTCTTC; clone_size: NA; cdr3_length: 15; d_call: NA; j_call: TRBJ2-1; v_call: TRBV6-1
cdr3_aa: CASREDGTSQPQHF; cdr3_nt: TGCGCCAGCAGAGAGGACGGGACATCGCAGCCCCAGCATTTT; clone_size: NA; cdr3_length: 14; d_call: NA; j_call: TRBJ1-5; v_call: TRBV5-1
cdr3_aa: CAWSVRGTGRPPLHF; cdr3_nt: TGTGCCTGGAGTGTAAGGGGGACAGGAAGACCACCCCTCCACTTT; clone_size: NA; cdr3_length: 15; d_call: TRBD1; j_call: TRBJ1-6; v_call: TRBV30
cdr3_aa: CASSTRGALGNTEAFF; cdr3_nt: TGTGCCAGCAGTACGCGGGGCGCTCTGGGGAACACTGAAGCTTTCTTT; clone_size: NA; cdr3_length: 16; d_call: NA; j_call: TRBJ1-1; v_call: TRBV27
cdr3_aa: CAWRISGSYEQYF; cdr3_nt: TGTGCCTGGAGAATTAGCGGATCCTACGAGCAGTACTTC; clone_size: few; cdr3_length: 13; d_call: NA; j_call: TRBJ2-7; v_call: TRBV30
cdr3_aa: CASSQEGLQYF; cdr3_nt: TGCGCCAGCAGCCAAGAGGGATTACAGTACTTC; clone_size: NA; cdr3_length: 11; d_call: NA; j_call: TRBJ2-4; v_call: TRBV4-3
cdr3_aa: CAWNGGGANVLTF; cdr3_nt: TGTGCCTGGAATGGCGGTGGGGCCAACGTCCTGACTTTC; clone_size: NA; cdr3_length: 13; d_call: NA; j_call: TRBJ2-6; v_call: TRBV30
cdr3_aa: CASSELTQLVIYGYTF; cdr3_nt: TGTGCCAGCAGTGAATTAACACAGCTTGTAATCTATGGCTACACCTTC; clone_size: NA; cdr3_length: 16; d_call: NA; j_call: TRBJ1-2; v_call: TRBV6-1
cdr3_aa: CASSEGQGIGELFF; cdr3_nt: TGTGCCAGCAGTGAAGGACAGGGGATCGGGGAGCTGTTTTTT; clone_size: few; cdr3_length: 14; d_call: TRBD1; j_call: TRBJ2-2; v_call: TRBV25-1
cdr3_aa: CASTTGQYGYTF; cdr3_nt: TGTGCCAGTACTACCGGGCAGTATGGCTACACCTTC; clone_size: once; cdr3_length: 12; d_call: NA; j_call: TRBJ1-2; v_call: TRBV19
cdr3_aa: CASSPGASNTGELFF; cdr3_nt: TGTGCCAGCAGCCCGGGGGCCTCAAACACCGGGGAGCTGTTTTTT; clone_size: NA; cdr3_length: 15; d_call: NA; j_call: TRBJ2-2; v_call: TRBV9
cdr3_aa: CASSFTGTSSYEQYF; cdr3_nt: TGTGCCAGCAGCTTCACCGGGACATCTTCCTACGAGCAGTACTTC; clone_size: NA; cdr3_length: 15; d_call: NA; j_call: TRBJ2-7; v_call: TRBV11-2
cdr3_aa: CASSLGAGTDTQYF; cdr3_nt: TGCGCCAGCAGCTTGGGGGCCGGTACAGATACGCAGTATTTT; clone_size: NA; cdr3_length: 14; d_call: NA; j_call: TRBJ2-3; v_call: TRBV5-1
cdr3_aa: CASSAGTGGMGNEKLFF; cdr3_nt: TGTGCCAGCAGCGCCGGGACAGGGGGCATGGGTAATGAAAAACTGTTTTTT; clone_size: NA; cdr3_length: 17; d_call: TRBD1; j_call: TRBJ1-4; v_call: TRBV2
cdr3_aa: CASSAGGRQETQYF; cdr3_nt: TGTGCCAGCAGCGCGGGGGGCCGACAAGAGACCCAGTACTTC; clone_size: NA; cdr3_length: 14; d_call: NA; j_call: TRBJ2-5; v_call: TRBV9
cdr3_aa: CASRQGGVNYGYTF; cdr3_nt: TGTGCCAGTAGACAGGGAGGGGTTAACTATGGCTACACCTTC; clone_size: NA; cdr3_length: 14; d_call: TRBD1; j_call: TRBJ1-2; v_call: TRBV2
cdr3_aa: CASSQDRSTNEKLFF; cdr3_nt: TGTGCCAGCAGCCAAGATCGCTCAACTAATGAAAAACTGTTTTTT; clone_size: once; cdr3_length: 15; d_call: NA; j_call: TRBJ1-4; v_call: TRBV7-2
cdr3_aa: CASSPGTSGGRETQYF; cdr3_nt: TGTGCCAGCAGTCCCGGGACTAGCGGGGGGAGAGAGACCCAGTACTTC; clone_size: NA; cdr3_length: 16; d_call: TRBD2; j_call: TRBJ2-5; v_call: TRBV6-4
cdr3_aa: CASRERLHEQYF; cdr3_nt: TGTGCCAGCAGAGAGCGGCTACACGAGCAGTACTTC; clone_size: NA; cdr3_length: 12; d_call: NA; j_call: TRBJ2-7; v_call: TRBV6-1
cdr3_aa: CATLGESSGYTF; cdr3_nt: TGTGCCACACTAGGTGAGAGTTCAGGCTACACCTTC; clone_size: NA; cdr3_length: 12; d_call: NA; j_call: TRBJ1-2; v_call: TRBV10-3
cdr3_aa: CASSQAYGGEETQYF; cdr3_nt: TGCGCCAGCAGCCAAGCCTACGGGGGCGAAGAGACCCAGTACTTC; clone_size: NA; cdr3_length: 15; d_call: NA; j_call: TRBJ2-5; v_call: TRBV4-1
cdr3_aa: CASNLGQNTEAFF; cdr3_nt: TGTGCCTCCAACTTGGGACAGAACACTGAAGCTTTCTTT; clone_size: NA; cdr3_length: 13; d_call: NA; j_call: TRBJ1-1; v_call: TRBV6-1
cdr3_aa: CASSMLMGGELFF; cdr3_nt: TGTGCCAGCAGCATGTTGATGGGGGGGGAGCTGTTTTTT; clone_size: NA; cdr3_length: 13; d_call: NA; j_call: TRBJ2-2; v_call: TRBV2
cdr3_aa: CASSKGDRGQDYGYTF; cdr3_nt: TGTGCCAGCAGCAAAGGAGACAGGGGGCAGGACTATGGCTACACCTTC; clone_size: NA; cdr3_length: 16; d_call: NA; j_call: TRBJ1-2; v_call: TRBV21-1
cdr3_aa: CASSYRQNNEQFF; cdr3_nt: TGTGCCAGCAGCTACAGACAAAACAATGAGCAGTTCTTC; clone_size: NA; cdr3_length: 13; d_call: NA; j_call: TRBJ2-1; v_call: TRBV7-9
cdr3_aa: CASTQDSRVETQYF; cdr3_nt: TGTGCCAGTACCCAGGACTCGAGGGTTGAGACCCAGTACTTC; clone_size: NA; cdr3_length: 14; d_call: NA; j_call: TRBJ2-5; v_call: TRBV19
cdr3_aa: CASSLGGGYTF; cdr3_nt: TGTGCCAGCAGCTTAGGCGGTGGCTACACCTTC; clone_size: NA; cdr3_length: 11; d_call: NA; j_call: TRBJ1-2; v_call: TRBV7-9
cdr3_aa: CASSLFGTLNSPLHF; cdr3_nt: TGTGCCAGCAGCTTATTTGGGACGTTAAATTCACCCCTCCACTTT; clone_size: NA; cdr3_length: 15; d_call: NA; j_call: TRBJ1-6; v_call: TRBV7-3
cdr3_aa: CASSLRTDTQYF; cdr3_nt: TGTGCCAGCAGCTTAAGGACAGATACGCAGTATTTT; clone_size: few; cdr3_length: 12; d_call: NA; j_call: TRBJ2-3; v_call: TRBV7-9
cdr3_aa: CASSDLGDYGYTF; cdr3_nt: TGTGCCAGCAGTGATCTGGGGGACTATGGCTACACCTTC; clone_size: few; cdr3_length: 13; d_call: NA; j_call: TRBJ1-2; v_call: TRBV2
cdr3_aa: CASSQDLTASEQFF; cdr3_nt: TGTGCCAGCAGCCAAGATCTAACGGCGAGTGAGCAGTTCTTC; clone_size: NA; cdr3_length: 14; d_call: NA; j_call: TRBJ2-1; v_call: TRBV14
cdr3_aa: CASSLGTGKRTDTQYF; cdr3_nt: TGTGCCAGCAGCCTTGGGACAGGGAAGAGAACTGATACGCAGTATTTT; clone_size: NA; cdr3_length: 16; d_call: TRBD1; j_call: TRBJ2-3; v_call: TRBV7-7
cdr3_aa: CASKRTGGYNEQFF; cdr3_nt: TGCGCCAGCAAAAGGACAGGGGGATACAATGAGCAGTTCTTC; clone_size: NA; cdr3_length: 14; d_call: TRBD1; j_call: TRBJ2-1; v_call: TRBV5-1
cdr3_aa: CAIRSTDTQYF; cdr3_nt: TGTGCCATCAGAAGCACAGATACGCAGTATTTT; clone_size: NA; cdr3_length: 11; d_call: NA; j_call: TRBJ2-3; v_call: TRBV10-3
cdr3_aa: CASSYQGGWDWYGYTF; cdr3_nt: TGTGCCAGTAGTTACCAGGGAGGCTGGGATTGGTATGGCTACACCTTC; clone_size: NA; cdr3_length: 16; d_call: NA; j_call: TRBJ1-2; v_call: TRBV19
cdr3_aa: CASSLGVFNTEAFF; cdr3_nt: TGTGCCAGCAGCCTAGGGGTTTTTAACACTGAAGCTTTCTTT; clone_size: NA; cdr3_length: 14; d_call: NA; j_call: TRBJ1-1; v_call: TRBV7-6
cdr3_aa: CASRPGGSGNTIYF; cdr3_nt: TGTGCCAGCAGGCCCGGAGGGTCTGGAAACACCATATATTTT; clone_size: once; cdr3_length: 14; d_call: NA; j_call: TRBJ1-3; v_call: TRBV6-6
cdr3_aa: CTREAANYGYTF; cdr3_nt: TGCACCAGGGAAGCAGCTAACTATGGCTACACCTTC; clone_size: NA; cdr3_length: 12; d_call: NA; j_call: TRBJ1-2; v_call: TRBV1
cdr3_aa: CASSLEGLAGETQYF; cdr3_nt: TGTGCCAGCAGCTTGGAAGGACTAGCTGGAGAGACCCAGTACTTC; clone_size: NA; cdr3_length: 15; d_call: TRBD2; j_call: TRBJ2-5; v_call: TRBV5-5
cdr3_aa: CASSMGGRADTQYF; cdr3_nt: TGTGCCAGTAGTATGGGGGGGAGAGCAGATACGCAGTATTTT; clone_size: NA; cdr3_length: 14; d_call: TRBD2; j_call: TRBJ2-3; v_call: TRBV19
cdr3_aa: CASSSRDRVMYDTEAFF; cdr3_nt: TGTGCCAGCAGCTCTAGGGACAGGGTAATGTACGACACTGAAGCTTTCTTT; clone_size: NA; cdr3_length: 17; d_call: TRBD1; j_call: TRBJ1-1; v_call: TRBV7-6
cdr3_aa: CASWTADTQYF; cdr3_nt: TGTGCCAGTTGGACTGCAGATACGCAGTATTTT; clone_size: NA; cdr3_length: 11; d_call: NA; j_call: TRBJ2-3; v_call: TRBV6-1
cdr3_aa: CASTFIGTDGYTF; cdr3_nt: TGTGCCAGCACCTTCATAGGGACAGATGGCTACACCTTC; clone_size: NA; cdr3_length: 13; d_call: TRBD1; j_call: TRBJ1-2; v_call: TRBV6-1
cdr3_aa: CASSLSNSLNEKLFF; cdr3_nt: TGCGCCAGCAGCTTGTCTAACTCCCTTAATGAAAAACTGTTTTTT; clone_size: NA; cdr3_length: 15; d_call: NA; j_call: TRBJ1-4; v_call: TRBV5-1
cdr3_aa: CACDRRNWEMNTEAFF; cdr3_nt: TGTGCCTGTGACAGGAGGAATTGGGAAATGAACACTGAAGCTTTCTTT; clone_size: once; cdr3_length: 16; d_call: NA; j_call: TRBJ1-1; v_call: TRBV30
cdr3_aa: CAWDRDFIETQYF; cdr3_nt: TGTGCCTGGGACAGGGACTTTATCGAGACCCAGTACTTC; clone_size: NA; cdr3_length: 13; d_call: NA; j_call: TRBJ2-5; v_call: TRBV30
cdr3_aa: CASSPSSSSGNTIYF; cdr3_nt: TGTGCCAGCTCACCCTCAAGCAGCTCTGGAAACACCATATATTTT; clone_size: NA; cdr3_length: 15; d_call: NA; j_call: TRBJ1-3; v_call: TRBV18
cdr3_aa: CASSFGLLNTGELFF; cdr3_nt: TGTGCCAGCAGCTTCGGACTCTTGAACACCGGGGAGCTGTTTTTT; clone_size: NA; cdr3_length: 15; d_call: NA; j_call: TRBJ2-2; v_call: TRBV7-2
cdr3_aa: CASSRDSFSPLHF; cdr3_nt: TGTGCCAGCTCCCGGGACAGTTTCTCACCCCTCCACTTT; clone_size: NA; cdr3_length: 13; d_call: TRBD1; j_call: TRBJ1-6; v_call: TRBV18